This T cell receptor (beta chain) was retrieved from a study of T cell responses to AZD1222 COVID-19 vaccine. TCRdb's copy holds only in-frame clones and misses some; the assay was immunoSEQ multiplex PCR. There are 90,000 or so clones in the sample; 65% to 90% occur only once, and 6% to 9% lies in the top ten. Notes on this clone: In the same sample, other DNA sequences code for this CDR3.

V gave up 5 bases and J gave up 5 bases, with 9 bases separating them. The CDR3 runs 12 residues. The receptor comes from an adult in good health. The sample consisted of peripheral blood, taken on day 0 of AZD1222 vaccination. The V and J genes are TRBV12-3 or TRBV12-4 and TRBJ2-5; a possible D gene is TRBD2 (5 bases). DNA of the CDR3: TGTGCCAGCAGTCCCCCGGGGGAGACCCAGTACTTC. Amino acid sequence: CASSPPGETQYF.